This T cell receptor beta chain was sequenced during a study of blood T cells in healthy people across ages. Study-wide findings and caveats: Among T cells, TCR beta diversity per million cells dropped roughly linearly as age rose. No one knew whether donors had CMV, which possibly confounded expanded clonotype changes. Observed TCR beta diversity showed a strong correlation with the percentage of naive T cells as measured by flow cytometry.

A second PCR of 7 to 11 cycles used a sample-barcoded 5' primer and a J-beta primer mix. TCRdb reanalysed the 5' RACE reads using MiXCR and keeps one entry per CDR3 protein. The table lists about 1.5 million distinct CDR3 sequences, 40% to 45% of them singletons. V was trimmed by 3 bases and J by 6 bases, leaving 23 bases between them. Germline CDR1 is MDHEN and CDR2 is SYDVKM. This CDR3 spans 17 amino acids. As regards this clonotype: What it recognizes is unknown.

The sequencing input was blood. The clonotype comes from a woman aged 18-29 years in good health. The V and J genes are TRBV28 and TRBJ1-1; D possibly corresponds to TRBD1 (6 bases). CDR3 in DNA: TGTGCCAGCAGTTTCGGTTTTTACAGGGTCGTTAACGCTGAAGCTTTCTTT. The encoded protein is CASSFGFYRVVNAEAFF.